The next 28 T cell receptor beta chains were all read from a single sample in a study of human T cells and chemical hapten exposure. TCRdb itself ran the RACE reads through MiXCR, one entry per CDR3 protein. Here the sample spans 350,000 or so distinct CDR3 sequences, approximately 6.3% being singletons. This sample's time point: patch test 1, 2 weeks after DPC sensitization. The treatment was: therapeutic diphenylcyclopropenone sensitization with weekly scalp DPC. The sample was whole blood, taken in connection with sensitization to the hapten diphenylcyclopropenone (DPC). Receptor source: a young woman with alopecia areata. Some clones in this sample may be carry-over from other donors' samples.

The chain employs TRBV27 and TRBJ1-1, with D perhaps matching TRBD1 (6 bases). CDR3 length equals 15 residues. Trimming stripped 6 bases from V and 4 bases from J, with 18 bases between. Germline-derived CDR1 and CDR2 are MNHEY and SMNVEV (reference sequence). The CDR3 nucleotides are TGTGCCAGCAGCCTAAGGGGGGGCGCCGGCACTGAAGCTTTCTTT. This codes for CASSLRGGAGTEAFF.

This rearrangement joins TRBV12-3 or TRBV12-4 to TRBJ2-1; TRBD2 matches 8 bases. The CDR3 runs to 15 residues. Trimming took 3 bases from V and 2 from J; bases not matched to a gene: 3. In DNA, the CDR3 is TGTGCCAGCAGTTTCGGGGGGGCAGCCTACAATGAGCAGTTCTTC. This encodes CASSFGGAAYNEQFF.

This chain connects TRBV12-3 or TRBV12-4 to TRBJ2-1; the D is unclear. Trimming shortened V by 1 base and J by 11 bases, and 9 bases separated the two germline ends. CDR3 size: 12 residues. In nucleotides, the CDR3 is TGTGCCAGCAGTTTAGAGAGTGATCAGCAGTTCTTC. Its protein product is CASSLESDQQFF.

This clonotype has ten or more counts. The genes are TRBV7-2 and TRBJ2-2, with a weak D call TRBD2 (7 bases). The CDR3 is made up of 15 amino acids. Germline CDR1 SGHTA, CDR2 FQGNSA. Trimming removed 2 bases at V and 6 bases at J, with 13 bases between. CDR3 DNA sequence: TGTGCCAGCAGCTTAAGTGGGGGGGCCCCCGGGGAGCTGTTTTTT. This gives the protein CASSLSGGAPGELFF.

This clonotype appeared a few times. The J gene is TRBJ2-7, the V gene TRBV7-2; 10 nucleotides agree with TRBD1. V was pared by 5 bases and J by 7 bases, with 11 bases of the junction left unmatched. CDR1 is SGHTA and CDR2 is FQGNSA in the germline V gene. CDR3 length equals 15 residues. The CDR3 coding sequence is TGTGCCAGCAGCCCCACCGGGACAGGGGCCGGTGAGCAGTACTTC. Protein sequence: CASSPTGTGAGEQYF. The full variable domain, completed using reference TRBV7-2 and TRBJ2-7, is GAGVSQSPSNKVTEKGKDVELRCDPISGHTALYWYRQSLGQGLEFLIYFQGNSAPDKSGLPSDRFSAERTGGSVSTLTIQRTQQEDSAVYLCASSPTGTGAGEQYFGPGTRLTVT.

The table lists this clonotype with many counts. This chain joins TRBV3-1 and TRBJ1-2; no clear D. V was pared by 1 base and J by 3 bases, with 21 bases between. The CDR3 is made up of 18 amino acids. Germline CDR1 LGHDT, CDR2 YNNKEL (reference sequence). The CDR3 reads CASSQGRWGRDKDYGYTF. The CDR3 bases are TGTGCCAGCAGCCAAGGGCGTTGGGGTCGGGATAAAGACTATGGCTACACCTTC.

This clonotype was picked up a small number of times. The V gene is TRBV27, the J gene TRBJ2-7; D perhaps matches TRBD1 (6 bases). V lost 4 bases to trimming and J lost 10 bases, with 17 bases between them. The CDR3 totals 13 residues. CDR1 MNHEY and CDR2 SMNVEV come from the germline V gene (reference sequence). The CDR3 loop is CASSSTSRQVQYF. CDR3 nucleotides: TGTGCCAGCAGTTCAACCTCCAGACAGGTCCAGTACTTC.

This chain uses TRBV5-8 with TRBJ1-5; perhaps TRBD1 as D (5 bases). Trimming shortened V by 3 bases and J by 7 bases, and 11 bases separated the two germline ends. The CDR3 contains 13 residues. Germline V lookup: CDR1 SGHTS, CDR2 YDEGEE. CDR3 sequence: CASSSQGHQPQHF. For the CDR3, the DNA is TGTGCCAGCAGCTCTCAGGGTCACCAGCCCCAGCATTTT.

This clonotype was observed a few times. DNA for the CDR3: TGTGCCAGCAGCCCGGACAGCCCCTATGGCTACACCTTC. Protein: CASSPDSPYGYTF. The chain has TRBV7-9 and TRBJ1-2; D possibly corresponds to TRBD1 (6 bases). This CDR3 has 13 residues. Deletions cut 5 bases from V and 4 bases from J, with 11 bases between. CDR1 is SEHNR and CDR2 is FQNEAQ in the germline V gene (reference sequence).

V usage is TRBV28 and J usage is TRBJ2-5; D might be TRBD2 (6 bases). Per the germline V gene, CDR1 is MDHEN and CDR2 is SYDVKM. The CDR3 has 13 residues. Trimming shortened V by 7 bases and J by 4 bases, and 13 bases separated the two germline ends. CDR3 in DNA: TGTGCCAGCACCCCGATCGGGAGAGAGACCCAGTACTTC. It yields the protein CASTPIGRETQYF.

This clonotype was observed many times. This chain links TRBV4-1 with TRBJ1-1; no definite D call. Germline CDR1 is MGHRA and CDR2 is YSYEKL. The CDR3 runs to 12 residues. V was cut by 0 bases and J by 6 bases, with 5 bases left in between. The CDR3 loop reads CASSQDRSEAFF. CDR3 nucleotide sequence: TGCGCCAGCAGCCAAGATAGGTCTGAAGCTTTCTTT.

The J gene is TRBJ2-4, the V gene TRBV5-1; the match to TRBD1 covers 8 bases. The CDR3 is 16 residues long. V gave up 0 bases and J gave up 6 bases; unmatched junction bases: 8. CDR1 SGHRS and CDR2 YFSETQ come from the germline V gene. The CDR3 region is CASSLAMTGARNIQYF. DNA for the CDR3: TGCGCCAGCAGCTTGGCCATGACAGGGGCGCGAAACATTCAGTACTTC.

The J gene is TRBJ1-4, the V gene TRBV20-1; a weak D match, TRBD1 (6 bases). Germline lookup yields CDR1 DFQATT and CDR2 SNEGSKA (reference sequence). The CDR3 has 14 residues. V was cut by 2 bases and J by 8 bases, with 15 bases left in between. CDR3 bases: TGCAGTGCTAGACAGTCGGGGGCGGGCGAAAAACTGTTTTTT. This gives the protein CSARQSGAGEKLFF.

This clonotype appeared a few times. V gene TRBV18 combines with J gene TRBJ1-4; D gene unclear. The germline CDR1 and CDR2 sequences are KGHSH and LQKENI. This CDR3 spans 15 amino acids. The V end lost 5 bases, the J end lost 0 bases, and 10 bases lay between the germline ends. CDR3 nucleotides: TGTGCCAGCTCAGGGGAGGGAGCAACTAATGAAAAACTGTTTTTT. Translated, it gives CASSGEGATNEKLFF.

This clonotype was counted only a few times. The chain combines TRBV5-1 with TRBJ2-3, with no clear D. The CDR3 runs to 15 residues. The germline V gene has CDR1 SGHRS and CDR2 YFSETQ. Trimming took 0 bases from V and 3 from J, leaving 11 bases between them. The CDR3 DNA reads TGCGCCAGCAGCTTGGAGGCGTATTCTACAGATACGCAGTATTTT. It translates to CASSLEAYSTDTQYF. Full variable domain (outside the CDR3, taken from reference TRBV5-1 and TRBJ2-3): KAGVTQTPRYLIKTRGQQVTLSCSPISGHRSVSWYQQTPGQGLQFLFEYFSETQRNKGNFPGRFSGRQFSNSRSEMNVSTLELGDSALYLCASSLEAYSTDTQYFGPGTRLTVL.

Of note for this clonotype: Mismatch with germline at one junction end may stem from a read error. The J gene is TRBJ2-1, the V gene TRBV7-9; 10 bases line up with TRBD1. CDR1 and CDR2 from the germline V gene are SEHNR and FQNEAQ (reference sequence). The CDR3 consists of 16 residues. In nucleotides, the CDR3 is TGTGCCAGCAGCTTTGGATGGGGACAGGGGCACAATGAGCAGTCCTTC. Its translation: CASSFGWGQGHNEQSF.

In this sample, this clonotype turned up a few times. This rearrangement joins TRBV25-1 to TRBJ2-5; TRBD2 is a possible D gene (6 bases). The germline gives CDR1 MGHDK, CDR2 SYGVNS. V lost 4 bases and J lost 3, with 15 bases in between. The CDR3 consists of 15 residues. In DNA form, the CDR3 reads TGTGCCAGCAGTGCCGGGACTTTCCTCGAAGAGACCCAGTACTTC. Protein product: CASSAGTFLEETQYF.

The CDR3 loop reads CASSPSRGPADTQYF. The CDR3 DNA follows: TGTGCCAGCAGCCCGAGCAGGGGGCCCGCAGATACGCAGTATTTT. The chain recombines TRBV4-2 with TRBJ2-3; 8 bases match TRBD1. The CDR3 totals 15 residues. The J segment lost 4 bases and the V segment lost 4 bases, leaving 7 bases of the junction unmatched. Germline CDR1 is LGHNA and CDR2 is YNFKEQ.

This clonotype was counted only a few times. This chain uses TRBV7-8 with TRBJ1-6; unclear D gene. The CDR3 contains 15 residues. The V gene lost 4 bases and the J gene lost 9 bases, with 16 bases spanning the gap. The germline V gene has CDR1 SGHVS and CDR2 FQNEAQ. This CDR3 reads CASSSQTLGSSPLHF. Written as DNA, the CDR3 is TGTGCCAGCAGCTCACAGACACTTGGGAGTTCACCCCTCCACTTT.

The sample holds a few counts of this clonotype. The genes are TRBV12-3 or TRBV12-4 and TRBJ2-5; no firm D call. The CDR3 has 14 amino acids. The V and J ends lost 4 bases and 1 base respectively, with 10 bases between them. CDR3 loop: CASSSNFGQETQYF. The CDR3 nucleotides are TGTGCCAGCAGTTCCAACTTTGGCCAAGAGACCCAGTACTTC.

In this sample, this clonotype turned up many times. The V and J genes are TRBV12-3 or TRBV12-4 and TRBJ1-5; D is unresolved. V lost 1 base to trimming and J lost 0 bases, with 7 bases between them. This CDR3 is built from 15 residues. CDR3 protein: CASSLGVSSNQPQHF. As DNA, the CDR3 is TGTGCCAGCAGTTTAGGGGTTAGTAGCAATCAGCCCCAGCATTTT.

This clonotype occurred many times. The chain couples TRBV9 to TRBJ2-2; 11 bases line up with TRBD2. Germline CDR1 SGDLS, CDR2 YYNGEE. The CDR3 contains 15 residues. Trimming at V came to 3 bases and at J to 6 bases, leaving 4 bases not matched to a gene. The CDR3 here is CASSGSSGRPGELFF. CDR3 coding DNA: TGTGCCAGCAGCGGATCTAGCGGGAGGCCCGGGGAGCTGTTTTTT.

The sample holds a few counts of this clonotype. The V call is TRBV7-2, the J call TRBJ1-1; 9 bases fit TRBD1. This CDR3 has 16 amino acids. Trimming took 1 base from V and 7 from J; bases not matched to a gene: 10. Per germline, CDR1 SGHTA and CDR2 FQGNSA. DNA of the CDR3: TGTGCCAGCAGCTTAGGCCAACAGGGGGCGCTTTTTGAAGCTTTCTTT. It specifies CASSLGQQGALFEAFF.

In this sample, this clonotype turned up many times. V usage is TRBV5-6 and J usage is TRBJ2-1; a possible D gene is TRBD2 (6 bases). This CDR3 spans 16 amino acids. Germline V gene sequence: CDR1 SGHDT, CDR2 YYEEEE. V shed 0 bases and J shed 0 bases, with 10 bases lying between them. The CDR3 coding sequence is TGTGCCAGCAGCTTGGCCGGGGGTGGCTCCTACAATGAGCAGTTCTTC. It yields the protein CASSLAGGGSYNEQFF.

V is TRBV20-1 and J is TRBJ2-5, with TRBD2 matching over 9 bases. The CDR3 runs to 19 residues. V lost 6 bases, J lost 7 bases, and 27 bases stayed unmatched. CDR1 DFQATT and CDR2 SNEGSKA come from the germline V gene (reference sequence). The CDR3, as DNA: TGCAGTGCAACAAACATGCACAAGCTAGCGGGGAGGACTAAAGGGACCCAGTACTTC. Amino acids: CSATNMHKLAGRTKGTQYF.

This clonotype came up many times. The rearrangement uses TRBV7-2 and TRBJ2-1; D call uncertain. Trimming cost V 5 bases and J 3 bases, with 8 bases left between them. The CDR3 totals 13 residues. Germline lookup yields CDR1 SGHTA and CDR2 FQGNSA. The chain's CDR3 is CASSGINYNEQFF. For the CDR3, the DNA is TGTGCCAGCAGCGGTATTAACTACAATGAGCAGTTCTTC.

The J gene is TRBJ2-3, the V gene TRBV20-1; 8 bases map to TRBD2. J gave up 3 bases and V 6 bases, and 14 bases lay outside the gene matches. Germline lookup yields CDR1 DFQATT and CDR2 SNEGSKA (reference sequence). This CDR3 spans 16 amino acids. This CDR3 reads CSALSVAGGETDTQYF. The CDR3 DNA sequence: TGCAGTGCCCTCTCGGTGGCGGGGGGTGAAACAGATACGCAGTATTTT.

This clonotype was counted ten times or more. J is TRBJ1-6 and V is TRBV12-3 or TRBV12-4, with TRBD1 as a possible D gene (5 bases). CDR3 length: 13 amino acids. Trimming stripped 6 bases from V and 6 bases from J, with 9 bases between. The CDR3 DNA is TGTGCCAGCAGCTCCGGGACTAATTCACCCCTCCACTTT. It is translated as CASSSGTNSPLHF.